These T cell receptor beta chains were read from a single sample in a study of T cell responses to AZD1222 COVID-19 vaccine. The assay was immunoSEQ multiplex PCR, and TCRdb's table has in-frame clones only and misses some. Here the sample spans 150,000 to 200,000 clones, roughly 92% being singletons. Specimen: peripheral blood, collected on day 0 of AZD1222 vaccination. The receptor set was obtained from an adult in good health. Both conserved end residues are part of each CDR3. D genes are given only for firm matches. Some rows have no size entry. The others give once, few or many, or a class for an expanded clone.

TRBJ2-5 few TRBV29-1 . TGCAGCGAACTTACCGGGCCTCCGCCTAGGACCCAGTACTTC CSELTGPPPRTQYF
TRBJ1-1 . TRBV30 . TGTGCCTGGACAGCGACTGGCACTGAAGCTTTCTTT CAWTATGTEAFF
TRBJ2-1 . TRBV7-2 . TGTGCCAGCAGCTTCTGGGGTCGGAATGAGCAGTTCTTC CASSFWGRNEQFF
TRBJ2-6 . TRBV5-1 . TGCGCCAGCGACCGCGGGCCCGCCGGGCCTGGGGCCAACGTCCTGACTTTC CASDRGPAGPGANVLTF
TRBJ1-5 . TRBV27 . TGTGCCAGCAGTTTGACGAAAGGGACCCAGCCCCAGCATTTT CASSLTKGTQPQHF
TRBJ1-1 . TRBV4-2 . TGTGCCAGCAGCCAAGAACAGGGAGGAAGCACTGAAGCTTTCTTT CASSQEQGGSTEAFF
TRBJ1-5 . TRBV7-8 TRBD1 TGTGCCAGCAGCGCCGGGGGACAGGGTCCTCAGCCCCAGCATTTT CASSAGGQGPQPQHF
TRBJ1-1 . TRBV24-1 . TGTGCCACCAGTGCCCCGCGTAGAAACACTGAAGCTTTCTTT CATSAPRRNTEAFF
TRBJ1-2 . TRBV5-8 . TGTGCCAGCAGCTTGGAGGCCAGGTTTTATGGCTACACCTTC CASSLEARFYGYTF
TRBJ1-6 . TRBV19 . TGTGCCACAGCGCCGGGGGGGTCTTATTCACCCCTCCACTTT CATAPGGSYSPLHF
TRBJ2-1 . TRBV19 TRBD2 TGTGCCAGTAGTATCCCCGGGTTAGCGGGAGGAGGCAATGAGCAGTTCTTC CASSIPGLAGGGNEQFF
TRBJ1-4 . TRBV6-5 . TGTGCCAGCAGCCAGGGCAGTGAAAAACTGTTTTTT CASSQGSEKLFF
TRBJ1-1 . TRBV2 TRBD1 TGTGCCAGCAGCGGGGGAGAGAACAGGGGAGCTTTCTTT CASSGGENRGAFF
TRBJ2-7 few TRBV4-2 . TGTGCCAGCAGCCAAGAGACACATTCCTACGAGCAGTACTTC CASSQETHSYEQYF
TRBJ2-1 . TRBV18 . TGTGCCAGCTCACCTGTAGGCGCGGGACAAAGTGAGCAGTTCTTC CASSPVGAGQSEQFF
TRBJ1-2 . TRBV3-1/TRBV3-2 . TGTGCCAGCAGCCCACAGGGCTGGGACGGCTACACCTTC CASSPQGWDGYTF
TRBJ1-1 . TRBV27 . TGTGCCAGCAGCCCTCTACCCCGACAGCCCGATAGGGTTTTCTTT CASSPLPRQPDRVFF
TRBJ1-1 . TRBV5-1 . TGCGCCAGCAGCAGAGGGGAGACCGACATAATAAACACTGAAGCTTTCTTT CASSRGETDIINTEAFF
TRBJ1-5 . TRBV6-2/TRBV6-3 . TGTGCCAGCAGTCACCCGGGGGTAGGGCTTTTACATTTT CASSHPGVGLLHF
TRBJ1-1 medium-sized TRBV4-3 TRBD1 TGCGCCAGCAGCCAAAGGGCTACAGGGGCGAACACTGAAGCTTTCTTT CASSQRATGANTEAFF
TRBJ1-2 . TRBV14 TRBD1 TGTGCCAGCAGCTACCCGGGGGGACAGACAGGCGGCTACACCTTC CASSYPGGQTGGYTF
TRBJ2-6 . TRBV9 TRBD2 TGTGCCAGCAGCGTAAGCGGGGGAACCTCTGGGGCCAACGTCCTGACTTTC CASSVSGGTSGANVLTF
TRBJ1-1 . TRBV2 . TGTGCCAGCAGGGGGGACGGAAACACTGAAGCTTTCTTT CASRGDGNTEAFF
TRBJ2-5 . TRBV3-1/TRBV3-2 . TGTGCCAGCAGCCAAGTCCCCCAGGGACTCGATGAGACCCAGTACTTC CASSQVPQGLDETQYF
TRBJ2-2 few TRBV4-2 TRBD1 TGTGCCAGCAGCCAAGGCAGGGGGTTTGACACCGGGGAGCTGTTTTTT CASSQGRGFDTGELFF
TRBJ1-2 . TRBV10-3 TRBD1 TGTGCCATCAGTGGGGACAGGGGACCTAACTATGGCTACACCTTC CAISGDRGPNYGYTF
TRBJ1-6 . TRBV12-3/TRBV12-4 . TGTGCCAGCGGTACCCCTTATAATTCACCCCTCCACTTT CASGTPYNSPLHF
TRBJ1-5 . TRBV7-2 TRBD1 TGTGCCAGCAGCTTAGTACAGGGGGCTTTGCAGCCCCAGCATTTT CASSLVQGALQPQHF
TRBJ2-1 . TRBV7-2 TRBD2 TGTGCCAGCAGCAATTCAGCGGGGGGGCCCTCTCATGAGCAGTTCTTC CASSNSAGGPSHEQFF
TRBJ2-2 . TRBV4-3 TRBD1 TGCGCCAGCAGCCGGGGGACAGTGAACACCGGGGAGCTGTTTTTT CASSRGTVNTGELFF
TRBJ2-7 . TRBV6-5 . TGTGCCAGCGGGGGCGGAACTTACGAGCAGTACTTC CASGGGTYEQYF
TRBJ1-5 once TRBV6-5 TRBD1 TGTGCCAGCAGTACACAGGGGGCCGGTCAGCCCCAGCATTTT CASSTQGAGQPQHF
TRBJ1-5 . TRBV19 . TGTGCCAGTAGTATACAGGGAGGCAATCAGCCCCAGCATTTT CASSIQGGNQPQHF
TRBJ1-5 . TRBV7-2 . TGTGCCAGCAGCTTAGTTGGTATCGGCAATCAGCCCCAGCATTTT CASSLVGIGNQPQHF
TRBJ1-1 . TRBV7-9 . TGTGCCAGCAGCTTAGTCGCTGACACTGAAGCTTTCTTT CASSLVADTEAFF
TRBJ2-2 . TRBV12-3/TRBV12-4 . TGTGCCAGCAGTTCCACTACAACCGGGGAGCTGTTTTTT CASSSTTTGELFF
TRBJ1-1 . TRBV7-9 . TGTGCCAGCAGCTTATTAGACTACCAAGGCACTGAAGCTTTCTTT CASSLLDYQGTEAFF
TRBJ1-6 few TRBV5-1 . TGCGCCAGCAGCTTGGGGCAGGGGAATTCACCCCTCCACTTT CASSLGQGNSPLHF
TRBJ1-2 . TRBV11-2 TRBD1 TGTGCCAGCAGCCGGGACAGGGGCTATGGCTACACCTTC CASSRDRGYGYTF
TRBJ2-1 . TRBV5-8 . TGTGCCAGCACGAGAGTCAGCGCCTCCTACAATGAGCAGTTCTTC CASTRVSASYNEQFF
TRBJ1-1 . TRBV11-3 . TGTGCCAGCAGCTTATTCAGGGACACTGAAGCTTTCTTT CASSLFRDTEAFF
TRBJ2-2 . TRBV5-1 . TGCGCCAGCAGAAGCAGGGGGAACACCGGGGAGCTGTTTTTT CASRSRGNTGELFF
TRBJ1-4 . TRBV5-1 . TGCGCCAGCACCGGAGGGGGTTCAACTAATGAAAAACTGTTTTTT CASTGGGSTNEKLFF
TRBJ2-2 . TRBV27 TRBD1 TGTGCCAGCAGTAGGCAGGGGGTGAACACCGGGGAGCTGTTTTTT CASSRQGVNTGELFF
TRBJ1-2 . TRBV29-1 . TGCAGCGTTGAAAATTCGGGGGTGGGGAACCCCTATGGCTACACCTTC CSVENSGVGNPYGYTF
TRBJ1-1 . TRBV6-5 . TGTGCCAGCACCCTCCCTGGACGGAGAGAAGCTTTCTTT CASTLPGRREAFF
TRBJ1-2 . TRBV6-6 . TGTGCCAGCAGTTACAGCGGACAGCATAACTATGGCTACACCTTC CASSYSGQHNYGYTF
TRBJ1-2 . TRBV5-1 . TGCGCCAGCAGCTTGTCAGTTCCGGCCAAGGCGATGATGGACTATGGCTACACCTTC CASSLSVPAKAMMDYGYTF
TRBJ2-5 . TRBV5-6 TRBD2 TGTGCCAGCAGCTTCCCTCCAGCGGGAGGTCGGGAGACCCAGTACTTC CASSFPPAGGRETQYF
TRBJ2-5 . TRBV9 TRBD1 TGTGCCAGCAGCGCCTGGACAGGGGAATTGGGGGAGACCCAGTACTTC CASSAWTGELGETQYF
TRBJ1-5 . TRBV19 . TGTGCCTGCAAACAGGGTGGCGGCCAGCCCCAGCATTTT CACKQGGGQPQHF
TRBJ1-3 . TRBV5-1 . TGCGCCAGCAGCTATGACAGCGGCAACACCATATATTTT CASSYDSGNTIYF